This T cell receptor (beta chain) was sequenced in a study of OX40 agonist ivuxolimab in advanced cancers. The J segment lost 5 bases and the V segment lost 1 base, leaving 1 base of the junction unmatched. CDR1 and CDR2 from the germline V gene are LGHNA and YNFKEQ. The CDR3 covers 15 residues. Assay used: immunoSEQ multiplex PCR; TCRdb lists only in-frame clones, some missing. The sample has some 85,000 clones, about nine tenths seen once. The input for sequencing was CD4+ or CD8+ T cells sorted from blood, taken in a trial of the OX40 agonist ivuxolimab. This sequence was found in an adult with an advanced solid tumor such as melanoma, head and neck, liver or kidney cancer. This chain uses TRBV4-2 with TRBJ2-1, with TRBD2 matching 11 bases. The CDR3 DNA is TGTGCCAGCAGCCAAGGACTAGCGGGGAACAATGAGCAGTTCTTC. It codes for CASSQGLAGNNEQFF.